The 30 T cell receptor beta chains in this list originate from one sample, sequenced in a study of CD8 T cells in cerebrospinal fluid in Alzheimer's disease. TCRdb re-analyzed the 10x single-cell sequencing reads; it lists each CDR3 protein once, without DNA. The sample holds roughly 1,700 distinct CDR3 sequences. Sequencing input: cerebrospinal fluid. The receptor set was obtained from a human donor with mild cognitive impairment.

This clonotype registers medium-sized by frequency. The CDR3 region is CASSQEWTSAGNQPQHF. The chain carries TRBV4-1 and TRBJ1-5. The CDR3 runs 17 residues. Germline lookup yields CDR1 MGHRA and CDR2 YSYEKL.

Judged by frequency, this clonotype is medium-sized. This chain joins TRBV14 and TRBJ2-7; TCRdb returns TRBD2, unconfirmable since there is no DNA. Looked up from germline, CDR1 is SGHDN and CDR2 is FVKESK. The CDR3 spans 15 residues. The CDR3 sequence: CASSHLAGSSYEQYF.

Considering frequency, this clonotype is medium-sized. This rearrangement joins TRBV5-6 to TRBJ1-2. The germline V gene encodes CDR1 SGHDT and CDR2 YYEEEE. The CDR3 loop spans 13 amino acids. CDR3: CASSLASLTGYTF.

Judged by frequency, this clonotype is large. The chain recombines TRBV7-9 with TRBJ2-5; TCRdb proposes TRBD2, but this gene call is untestable without DNA. Germline-derived CDR1 and CDR2 are SEHNR and FQNEAQ (reference sequence). The CDR3 loop spans 17 amino acids. CDR3 sequence: CASSSTSLAETQETQYF.

This clonotype is classed as large (0.1 to 1%) by frequency. The chain recombines TRBV5-1 with TRBJ2-5; the TCRdb call, TRBD1, lacks DNA for checking. The CDR3 contains 18 residues. CDR1 is SGHRS, CDR2 YFSETQ, per germline. CDR3: CASARVRTGTGYQETQYF.

Its frequency marks this clonotype as medium-sized (0.01 to 0.1%). The CDR3 sequence: CATSRDDMIGQFF. This chain joins TRBV15 and TRBJ2-1. Germline CDR1 and CDR2: LNHNV and YYDKDF (reference sequence). This CDR3 contains 13 residues.

This chain uses TRBV3-1 with TRBJ1-2. Germline CDR1 LGHDT, CDR2 YNNKEL (reference sequence). The CDR3 extends over 14 amino acids. CDR3 in amino acids: CASSHPLQGRGYTF.

This clonotype is large (0.1 to 1%) by frequency. The rearrangement links TRBV28 to TRBJ2-7. This CDR3 spans 13 amino acids. The germline gives CDR1 MDHEN, CDR2 SYDVKM. The CDR3 spells CASSSLGSYEQYF.

In terms of frequency, this clonotype is medium-sized (0.01 to 0.1%). The chain uses TRBV7-9 and TRBJ1-5. Germline V gene sequence: CDR1 SEHNR, CDR2 FQNEAQ (reference sequence). This CDR3 comprises 16 residues. CDR3 residues: CASSSGDSPEGEPQHF.

This chain links TRBV15 with TRBJ1-6; checking the TCRdb D call of TRBD1 is not possible without DNA. In germline, CDR1 is LNHNV, CDR2 YYDKDF (reference sequence). This CDR3 spans 16 amino acids. This CDR3 reads CATSRDLTGGGSPLHF.

This clonotype is labeled medium-sized (0.01 to 0.1%) based on frequency. This rearrangement joins TRBV11-2 to TRBJ2-5; lacking DNA, the TRBD1 call made by TCRdb goes unchecked. The germline V gene encodes CDR1 SGHAT and CDR2 FQNNGV. The CDR3 extends over 13 amino acids. The CDR3 is CASSPGYQETQYF.

Its frequency marks this clonotype as medium-sized. This rearrangement joins TRBV28 to TRBJ2-2; TCRdb gives TRBD1 as the D gene, but with no DNA this cannot be confirmed. CDR1 is MDHEN, CDR2 SYDVKM, per germline. The CDR3 loop spans 16 amino acids. CDR3 region: CASSLGDRGGTGELFF.

The CDR3 is CASSVDLSYNEQFF. The chain uses TRBV9 and TRBJ2-1. Germline lookup yields CDR1 SGDLS and CDR2 YYNGEE. The CDR3 is 14 residues long. Based on the CDR3 plus reference TRBV9 and TRBJ2-1, the full variable domain is DSGVTQTPKHLITATGQRVTLRCSPRSGDLSVYWYQQSLDQGLQFLIQYYNGEERAKGNILERFSAQQFPDLHSELNLSSLELGDSALYFCASSVDLSYNEQFFGPGTRLTVL.

In terms of frequency, this clonotype is medium-sized. The chain carries TRBV20-1 and TRBJ1-4. The CDR3 runs to 13 residues. From germline, CDR1 is DFQATT and CDR2 SNEGSKA (reference sequence). The CDR3 protein is CSALGPTNEKLFF.

Its frequency marks this clonotype as large. This chain joins TRBV7-6 and TRBJ2-7; TCRdb's D gene call, TRBD1, goes unchecked for lack of DNA. The CDR3 length is 13 residues. Germline CDR1 and CDR2: SGHVS and FNYEAQ. The CDR3 protein is CATSPAGRDEQYF.

Considering frequency, this clonotype is large (0.1 to 1%). The genes are TRBV2 and TRBJ2-2; TCRdb's D gene call, TRBD1, goes unchecked for lack of DNA. CDR1 is SNHLY, CDR2 FYNNEI, per germline. This CDR3 is 15 amino acids long. The CDR3 sequence: CAIPQSQGAGGELFF.

Its frequency marks this clonotype as medium-sized. The genes are TRBV14 and TRBJ2-2; the D call from TCRdb, TRBD1, cannot be confirmed without DNA. This CDR3 has 17 residues. Germline V gene lookup returns CDR1 SGHDN and CDR2 FVKESK. The CDR3 loop is CASSQDIGTGYTGELFF.

This clonotype shows up as large by frequency. The V call is TRBV20-1, the J call TRBJ2-5; the D gene TCRdb calls, TRBD1, cannot be checked with no DNA. Germline-derived CDR1 and CDR2 are DFQATT and SNEGSKA (reference sequence). The CDR3 spans 12 residues. CDR3 residues: CRAMAGQETQYF.

This clonotype is large by frequency. The V gene is TRBV24-1, the J gene TRBJ2-3; the D gene TCRdb calls, TRBD1, cannot be checked with no DNA. This CDR3 is built from 13 residues. Germline V CDR1 and CDR2: KGHDR, SFDVKD. CDR3 region: CATEGQATDTQYF.

Measured by frequency, this clonotype is medium-sized (0.01 to 0.1%). This sequence joins TRBV28 and TRBJ2-7; TCRdb names TRBD1, which stays unverified in the absence of DNA. The CDR3 runs 14 residues. Looked up from germline, CDR1 is MDHEN and CDR2 is SYDVKM. CDR3 sequence reads: CASNPSGATYEQYF.

The V call is TRBV5-1, the J call TRBJ2-2. The CDR3 runs to 16 residues. Germline CDR1 reads SGHRS; CDR2 reads YFSETQ. CDR3 in amino acids: CASSLVSQISGGELFF. Filled out from reference TRBV5-1 and TRBJ2-2, the complete variable domain reads KAGVTQTPRYLIKTRGQQVTLSCSPISGHRSVSWYQQTPGQGLQFLFEYFSETQRNKGNFPGRFSGRQFSNSRSEMNVSTLELGDSALYLCASSLVSQISGGELFFGEGSRLTVL.

Measured by frequency, this clonotype is medium-sized. The rearrangement joins TRBV28 to TRBJ1-1; the D gene TCRdb calls, TRBD1, cannot be checked with no DNA. Per germline, CDR1 MDHEN and CDR2 SYDVKM. CDR3 length equals 14 residues. The CDR3 loop is CASHLGHANTEAFF.

This clonotype counts as medium-sized by frequency. V is TRBV10-3 and J is TRBJ1-2; TCRdb gives TRBD1 as the D gene, but with no DNA this cannot be confirmed. Germline CDR1 reads ENHRY; CDR2 reads SYGVKD. The CDR3 covers 14 residues. The CDR3 sequence: CAISRGGMGYGYTF.

Frequency places this clonotype as medium-sized. V and J are TRBV15 and TRBJ2-7; with no DNA, the TCRdb D assignment of TRBD2 cannot be verified. Germline V CDR1 and CDR2: LNHNV, YYDKDF (reference sequence). The CDR3 contains 16 residues. The CDR3 here is CATSRDMSGTGYEQYF.

The V gene is TRBV12-3 or TRBV12-4, the J gene TRBJ2-2; TCRdb outputs TRBD2, but without DNA this stays unchecked. The CDR3 contains 15 residues. CDR3 in amino acids: CASTTSGTNTGELFF.

Judged by frequency, this clonotype is medium-sized. The chain links TRBV20-1 to TRBJ2-7; the D call of TRBD2 rests on TCRdb alone, since no DNA is present to check it. Germline CDR1 is DFQATT and CDR2 is SNEGSKA (reference sequence). The CDR3 has 12 residues. The CDR3 loop is CRTGLSSYEQYF.

The chain recombines TRBV14 with TRBJ1-1; TCRdb picks TRBD1, but there is no DNA to check that call. The CDR3 totals 16 residues. Germline V gene sequence: CDR1 SGHDN, CDR2 FVKESK. CDR3 protein: CASSPNAGTVYTEAFF.

This chain's CDR3 is CASTLTGVYGYTF. The V call is TRBV6-1, the J call TRBJ1-2; there is no DNA to check the TCRdb D call of TRBD1. This CDR3 is built from 13 residues. Germline V gene lookup returns CDR1 MNHNS and CDR2 SASEGT.

This clonotype is classed as medium-sized by frequency. Here the CDR3 reads CASSSVRPATQETQYF. The chain is built from TRBV28 and TRBJ2-5; TCRdb outputs TRBD1, but without DNA this stays unchecked. Germline V gene sequence: CDR1 MDHEN, CDR2 SYDVKM. This CDR3 comprises 16 residues.

Frequency places this clonotype as medium-sized. The chain is built from TRBV28 and TRBJ2-1; TCRdb returns TRBD1, unconfirmable since there is no DNA. Germline values: CDR1 MDHEN, CDR2 SYDVKM. The CDR3 is 14 amino acids. CDR3 sequence: CASSGQDRGREQFF. Combining the CDR3 with reference TRBV28 and TRBJ2-1 gives the whole variable domain DVKVTQSSRYLVKRTGEKVFLECVQDMDHENMFWYRQDPGLGLRLIYFSYDVKMKEKGDIPEGYSVSREKKERFSLILESASTNQTSMYLCASSGQDRGREQFFGPGTRLTVL.